These 18 T cell receptor beta chains share one sample of origin, sequenced in a study of beta chain features in type 1 diabetes. Study-wide points: Within each of all four CD4+ subsets, Type 1 diabetes patients had TCRB CDR3s that were moderately but significantly shorter.

As every portion of the isolated RNA was reverse transcribed, the sequencing read expressed TCRB transcripts. Measured with immunoSEQ multiplex PCR; TCRdb has only the in-frame clones, and not every one. The table lists 200,000 to 300,000 clones, roughly 10% of them singletons. Their antigens remain unidentified. The specimen sequenced was naive CD4+ T cells from blood. These TCRs come from a man aged 25 to 40 with type 1 diabetes.

This clone occurred a few times. This rearrangement joins TRBV4-1 to TRBJ2-7, with TRBD1 matching 8 bases. CDR1 MGHRA and CDR2 YSYEKL come from the germline V gene. This CDR3 region has 15 residues. V dropped 0 bases and J dropped 9; count of bases not matched to a gene: 10. CDR3 nucleotides: TGCGCCAGCAGCCAAGATGCGACAGGGGCTGGTTGGCAGTACTTC. Its translation is CASSQDATGAGWQYF.

This clone was seen a few times. The chain joins TRBV11-2 to TRBJ2-5, with 14 bases aligning to TRBD2. Germline values: CDR1 SGHAT, CDR2 FQNNGV. The CDR3 covers 16 residues. V lost 3 bases and J lost 5; bases outside the gene matches: 5. CDR3 nucleotides: TGTGCCAGCAGCTTCGGGACTAGCGGGGGCAGGGAGACCCAGTACTTC. Translated: CASSFGTSGGRETQYF.

The chain combines TRBV23-1 with TRBJ2-7; the match to TRBD1 covers 9 bases. TRBV23-1 belongs to the ORF category, with a function that is uncertain. CDR3 length: 17 amino acids. The V gene end was trimmed by 6 bases and the J gene end by 3 bases; junction bases not matched to a gene: 15. The CDR3 DNA sequence: TGCGCCAGCAGGAGAGCTAACGGGACAGGGCTCCTCTACGAGCAGTACTTC. This encodes CASRRANGTGLLYEQYF.

This clone was found a few times. The CDR3 loop is CAISVGTGNVHTQYF. In DNA form, the CDR3 reads TGTGCCATCAGTGTTGGGACAGGGAATGTCCATACGCAGTATTTT. The chain joins TRBV10-3 to TRBJ2-3; 9 bases agree with TRBD1. Trimming at V came to 4 bases and at J to 7 bases, leaving 9 bases not matched to a gene. Germline values: CDR1 ENHRY, CDR2 SYGVKD. The CDR3 runs to 15 residues.

This clone was seen a handful of times. The chain combines TRBV27 with TRBJ2-5, with D unresolved. The CDR3 sequence is 13 residues long. Germline lookup yields CDR1 MNHEY and CDR2 SMNVEV (reference sequence). The V end was cut by 0 bases, the J end by 4 bases, with 6 bases between. The CDR3 reads CASSLSIGETQYF. DNA of the CDR3: TGTGCCAGCAGTTTATCGATCGGAGAGACCCAGTACTTC.

This clone was picked up a small number of times. The chain employs TRBV4-3 and TRBJ1-5; no definite D call. CDR1 and CDR2 (germline): LGHNA, YSLEER. This CDR3 region has 15 residues. Trimming pared 0 bases from V and 3 bases from J, leaving 9 bases between. This CDR3 reads CASSQEGGYNQPQHF. DNA for the CDR3: TGCGCCAGCAGCCAAGAAGGAGGTTACAATCAGCCCCAGCATTTT.

The rearrangement joins TRBV4-1 to TRBJ2-5; 7 nucleotides agree with TRBD2. The CDR3 is 14 residues long. V dropped 2 bases and J dropped 5; count of bases not matched to a gene: 5. Germline-derived CDR1 and CDR2 are MGHRA and YSYEKL. CDR3 protein: CASSQRGVDETQYF. CDR3 bases: TGCGCCAGCAGCCAACGGGGGGTAGATGAGACCCAGTACTTC.

The genes are TRBV9 and TRBJ1-2; 8 bases map to TRBD1. CDR1 SGDLS and CDR2 YYNGEE come from the germline V gene. CDR3 length: 11 amino acids. V dropped 7 bases and J dropped 7; count of bases not matched to a gene: 3. Here the CDR3 reads CASSGQGGYTF. The CDR3 bases are TGTGCCAGCTCCGGACAGGGTGGCTACACCTTC. Full variable domain (missing parts from reference TRBV9 and TRBJ1-2): DSGVTQTPKHLITATGQRVTLRCSPRSGDLSVYWYQQSLDQGLQFLIQYYNGEERAKGNILERFSAQQFPDLHSELNLSSLELGDSALYFCASSGQGGYTFGSGTRLTVV.

The chain combines TRBV30 with TRBJ1-2; possible D gene TRBD1, 5 bases. CDR1 and CDR2 from the germline V gene are GTSNPN and SVGIG (reference sequence). V lost 3 bases to trimming and J lost 0 bases, with 14 bases between them. The length of the CDR3 is 15 residues. The CDR3, as DNA: TGTGCCTGGAGGGTTCCCAGGGTAGCTAACTATGGCTACACCTTC. Protein product: CAWRVPRVANYGYTF.

This clone showed up just a few times. Here the CDR3 reads CASSIASGGRSSYNEQFF. In DNA, the CDR3 is TGTGCCAGTAGTATTGCTAGCGGGGGCCGGAGCTCCTACAATGAGCAGTTCTTC. The chain couples TRBV19 to TRBJ2-1, with 10 positions matching TRBD2. Germline loops: CDR1 LNHDA, CDR2 SQIVND (reference sequence). The CDR3 is made up of 18 amino acids. J lost 0 bases, V lost 3 bases, and 8 bases had no gene match.

This clone came up a few times. J is TRBJ1-4 and V is TRBV14; D unresolved. The CDR3 has 13 residues. From germline, CDR1 is SGHDN and CDR2 FVKESK. Deletions cut 4 bases from V and 4 bases from J, with 7 bases between. Here the CDR3 DNA reads TGTGCCAGCAGCCGCTCCTATAATGAAAAACTGTTTTTT. This translates into CASSRSYNEKLFF.

In its sample, this clone was seen a few times. This chain joins TRBV28 and TRBJ1-2, with D possibly being TRBD1 (6 bases). The CDR3 has 13 amino acids. V lost 8 bases and J 0 bases, leaving 10 bases between the germline ends. Germline-derived CDR1 and CDR2 are MDHEN and SYDVKM. The CDR3 DNA follows: TGTGCCAGCGGCAGGGGAGCTAACTATGGCTACACCTTC. Amino acid sequence: CASGRGANYGYTF.

In this sample, this clone turned up a few times. This chain connects TRBV2 to TRBJ1-5; D remains ambiguous. Germline CDR1 is SNHLY and CDR2 is FYNNEI. V dropped 5 bases and J dropped 4 bases, with 6 bases sitting between them. CDR3 length: 12 amino acids. The CDR3 DNA reads TGTGCCAGCAGTAACGGGAATCAGCCCCAGCATTTT. Translated, it gives CASSNGNQPQHF.

This chain joins TRBV7-2 and TRBJ2-5; D perhaps matches TRBD1 (5 bases). Germline values: CDR1 SGHTA, CDR2 FQGNSA. This CDR3 is 12 amino acids long. V was clipped by 2 bases and J by 5 bases, with 6 bases between them. The CDR3 DNA reads as TGTGCCAGCAGCTTACCAGGGGAGACCCAGTACTTC. It specifies CASSLPGETQYF.

This rearrangement joins TRBV5-4 to TRBJ2-3, with 10 bases that match TRBD2. CDR3 length: 14 amino acids. Losses at the gene ends were 4 bases for V and 6 bases for J; bases not matched to a gene: 5. Germline values: CDR1 SGHNT, CDR2 YYREEE (reference sequence). In DNA form, the CDR3 reads TGTGCCAGCAGCCCCAGCGGGGGGGCGGATACGCAGTATTTT. It yields the protein CASSPSGGADTQYF. Full variable domain (missing parts from reference TRBV5-4 and TRBJ2-3): ETGVTQSPTHLIKTRGQQVTLRCSSQSGHNTVSWYQQALGQGPQFIFQYYREEENGRGNFPPRFSGLQFPNYSSELNVNALELDDSALYLCASSPSGGADTQYFGPGTRLTVL.

This clone was detected only a few times. The rearrangement uses TRBV4-3 and TRBJ2-1; 7 bases are a match to TRBD2. The CDR3 has 16 amino acids. The V gene end was trimmed by 1 base and the J gene end by 6 bases; junction bases not matched to a gene: 9. From germline, CDR1 is LGHNA and CDR2 YSLEER. The CDR3 DNA sequence: TGCGCCAGCAGCCAAGTCGCTAGCGGACTTCTCAATGAGCAGTTCTTC. This encodes CASSQVASGLLNEQFF.

V gene TRBV19 combines with J gene TRBJ2-7, with 7 bases lining up with TRBD2. The germline V gene has CDR1 LNHDA and CDR2 SQIVND (reference sequence). The junction had 11 bases not matched to a gene; V was cut back by 6 bases and J by 6 bases. CDR3 length equals 14 residues. The CDR3 DNA follows: TGTGCCAGTAGAAGCGGGGACCTAAGGGGCGAGCAGTACTTC. It specifies CASRSGDLRGEQYF.

V gene TRBV6-1 combines with J gene TRBJ1-1, with D tentatively TRBD1 (5 bases). The V end lost 6 bases, the J end lost 0 bases, and 14 bases lay between the germline ends. The CDR3 consists of 15 residues. CDR1 is MNHNS and CDR2 is SASEGT in the germline V gene. CDR3 loop: CASSGVGGVNTEAFF. As DNA, the CDR3 is TGTGCCAGCAGCGGCGTGGGGGGGGTGAACACTGAAGCTTTCTTT.